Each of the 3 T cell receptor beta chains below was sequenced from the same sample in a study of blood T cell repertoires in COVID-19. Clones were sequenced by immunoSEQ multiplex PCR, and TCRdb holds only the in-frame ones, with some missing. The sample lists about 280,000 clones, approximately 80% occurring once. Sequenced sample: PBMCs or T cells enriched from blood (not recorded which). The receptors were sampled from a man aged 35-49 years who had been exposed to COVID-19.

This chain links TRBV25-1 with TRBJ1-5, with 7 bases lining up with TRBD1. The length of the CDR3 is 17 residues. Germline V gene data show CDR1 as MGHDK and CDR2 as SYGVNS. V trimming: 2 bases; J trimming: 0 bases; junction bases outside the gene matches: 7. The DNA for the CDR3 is TGTGCCAGCAGTGAACCGATCGGACAGGCTAGCAATCAGCCCCAGCATTTT. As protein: CASSEPIGQASNQPQHF.

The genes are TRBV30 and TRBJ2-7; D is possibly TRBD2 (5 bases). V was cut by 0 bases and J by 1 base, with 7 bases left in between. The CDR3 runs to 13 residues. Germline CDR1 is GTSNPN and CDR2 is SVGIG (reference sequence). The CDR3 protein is CAWSVQRSYEQYF. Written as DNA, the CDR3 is TGTGCCTGGAGTGTACAGCGGTCCTACGAGCAGTACTTC.

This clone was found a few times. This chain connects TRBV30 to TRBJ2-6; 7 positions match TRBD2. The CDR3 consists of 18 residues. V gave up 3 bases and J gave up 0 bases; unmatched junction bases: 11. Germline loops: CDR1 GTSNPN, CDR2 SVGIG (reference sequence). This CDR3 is CAWRGGGPMISGANVLTF. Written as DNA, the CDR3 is TGTGCCTGGAGGGGGGGAGGGCCGATGATCTCTGGGGCCAACGTCCTGACTTTC.